This record looks at one T cell receptor (beta chain) sequence and its context. This record comes from a study of cytomegalovirus exposure and HLA in healthy donors. The PCR contained 60 Vbeta and 13 Jbeta primers. Using immunoSEQ multiplex PCR, the repertoire was profiled, and TCRdb retains in-frame clones only, with some absent. The sample consists of roughly 160,000 clones, around 77% of them appearing once. The CDR3 covers 15 residues. V was clipped by 4 bases and J by 6 bases, with 18 bases between them. CDR1 SGHVS and CDR2 FQNEAQ come from the germline V gene. The sequencing sample was made of PBMCs. The TCR originated in a young man in good health and CMV-seropositive. The chain combines TRBV7-8 with TRBJ1-1, with TRBD1 as a possible D gene (6 bases). The CDR3 here is CASSSTGQRGAEAFF. DNA for the CDR3: TGTGCCAGCAGCTCAACCGGACAGCGGGGCGCTGAAGCTTTCTTT.